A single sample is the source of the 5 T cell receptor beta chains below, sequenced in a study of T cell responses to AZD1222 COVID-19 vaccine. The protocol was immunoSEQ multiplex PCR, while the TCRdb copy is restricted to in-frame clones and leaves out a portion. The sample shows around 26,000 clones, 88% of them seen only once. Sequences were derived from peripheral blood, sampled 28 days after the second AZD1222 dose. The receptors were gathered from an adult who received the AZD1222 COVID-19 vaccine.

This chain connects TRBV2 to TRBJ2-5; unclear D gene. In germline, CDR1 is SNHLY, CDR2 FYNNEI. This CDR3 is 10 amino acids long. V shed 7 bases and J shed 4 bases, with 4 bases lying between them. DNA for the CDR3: TGTGCCAGCAACCTAGAGACCCAGTACTTC. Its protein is CASNLETQYF. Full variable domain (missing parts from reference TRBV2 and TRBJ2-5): EPEVTQTPSHQVTQMGQEVILRCVPISNHLYFYWYRQILGQKVEFLVSFYNNEISEKSEIFDDQFSVERPDGSNFTLKIRSTKLEDSAMYFCASNLETQYFGPGTRLLVL.

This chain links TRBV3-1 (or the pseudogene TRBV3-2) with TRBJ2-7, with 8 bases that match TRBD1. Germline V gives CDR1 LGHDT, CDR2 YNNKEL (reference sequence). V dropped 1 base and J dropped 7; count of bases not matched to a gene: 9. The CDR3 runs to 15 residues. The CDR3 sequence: CASSQGQGAWGEQYF. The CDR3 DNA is TGTGCCAGCAGCCAAGGTCAGGGGGCATGGGGGGAGCAGTACTTC.

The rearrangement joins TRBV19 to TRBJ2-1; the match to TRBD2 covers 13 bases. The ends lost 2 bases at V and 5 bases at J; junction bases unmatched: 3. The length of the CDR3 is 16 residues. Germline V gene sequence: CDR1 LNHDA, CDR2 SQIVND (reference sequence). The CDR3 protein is CASSIRLAGGNNEQFF. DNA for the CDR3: TGTGCCAGTAGTATACGACTAGCGGGGGGAAACAATGAGCAGTTCTTC.

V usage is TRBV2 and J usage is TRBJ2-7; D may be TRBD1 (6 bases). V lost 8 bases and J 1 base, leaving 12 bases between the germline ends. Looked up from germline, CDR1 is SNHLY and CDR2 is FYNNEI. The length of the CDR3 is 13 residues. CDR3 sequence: CASGGSPSYEQYF. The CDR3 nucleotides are TGTGCCAGCGGGGGCTCCCCTTCCTACGAGCAGTACTTC.

This CDR3 reads CASSLGGTVYGYTF. CDR3 sequence (DNA): TGTGCCAGCAGTTTAGGAGGGACAGTCTATGGCTACACCTTC. This sequence joins TRBV27 and TRBJ1-2; 7 bases align to TRBD1. Losses at the gene ends were 2 bases for V and 4 bases for J; bases not matched to a gene: 4. Per germline, CDR1 MNHEY and CDR2 SMNVEV (reference sequence). The CDR3 spans 14 residues.